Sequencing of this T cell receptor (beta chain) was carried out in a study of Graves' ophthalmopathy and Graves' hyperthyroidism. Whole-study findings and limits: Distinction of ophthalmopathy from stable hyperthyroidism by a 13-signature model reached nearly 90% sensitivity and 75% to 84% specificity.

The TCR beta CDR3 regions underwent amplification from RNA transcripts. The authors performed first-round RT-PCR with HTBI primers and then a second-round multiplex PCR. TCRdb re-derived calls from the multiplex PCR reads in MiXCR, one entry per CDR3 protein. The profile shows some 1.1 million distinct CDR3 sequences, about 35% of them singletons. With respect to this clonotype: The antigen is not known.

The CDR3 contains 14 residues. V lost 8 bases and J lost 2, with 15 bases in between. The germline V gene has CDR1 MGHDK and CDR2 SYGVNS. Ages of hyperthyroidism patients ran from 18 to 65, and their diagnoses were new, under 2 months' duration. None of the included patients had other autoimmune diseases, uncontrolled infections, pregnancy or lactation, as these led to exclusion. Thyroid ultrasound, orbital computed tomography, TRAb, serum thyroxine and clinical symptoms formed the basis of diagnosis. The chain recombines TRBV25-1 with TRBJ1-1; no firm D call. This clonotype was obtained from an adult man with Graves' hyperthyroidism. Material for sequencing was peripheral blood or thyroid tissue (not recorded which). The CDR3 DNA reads TGTGCCAGCTTAGAAGGCGGAGGAAACACTGAAGCTTTCTTT. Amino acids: CASLEGGGNTEAFF.